This TCR beta chain emerged from a study of CXCR3-negative and CXCR3-positive naive CD8 T cells. The CDR3 totals 16 residues. Whole-study results and caveats: TRB CDR3 hydrophobicity was greater in CXCR3-positive naive cells than in CXCR3-negative naive cells.

The authors made the TRB cDNA libraries by 5' RACE using UMI labels. TCRdb re-called the 5' RACE reads and catalogs CDR3 proteins one per entry, DNA excluded. This repertoire comprises some 140,000 distinct CDR3 sequences; its ten largest clones make up 0.45% to 0.55%. CD45RO-CCR7+CD27+CD95- marked naive CD8+ T cells. As concerns this clonotype: Antigen: not known.

Sequencing was performed on naive CXCR3+ CD8+ T cells from blood. As to subset: CD45RO-CCR7+CD27+CD95- naive CD8+ T cells expressing CXCR3 (TNR3+). The chain recombines TRBV21-1 with TRBJ1-2; TCRdb selects TRBD1, and the lack of DNA leaves this call unchecked. TRBV21-1 is an annotated pseudogene. This clonotype originated in a human donor in good health. Some clones in this sample may be carry-over from other donors' samples. The CDR3: CASSKDSGDSLYGYTF.